The 19 T cell receptor beta chains given below trace back to one sample, sequenced in a study of CXCR3-negative and CXCR3-positive naive CD8 T cells (dated by TCRdb to between 2018 and 2021). Instrument used: NextSeq 550. The Human TCR Profiling Kit (MiLaboratory) was used to prepare UMI-labeled 5' RACE TRB cDNA libraries. TCRdb reprocessed the reads and assigns one entry to each CDR3 protein sequence, leaving out DNA. This sample's table carries about 62,000 distinct CDR3 sequences. The leading ten clones occupy about 4.5% of the sample. The sequenced sample consisted of naive CXCR3- CD8+ T cells from blood. The cell subset or site label, read with the paper, signifies: CD45RO-CCR7+CD27+CD95- naive CD8+ T cells lacking CXCR3 (TNR3-). These TCRs come from a human donor in good health. Some clones in this sample may be carry-over from other donors' samples.

The chain combines TRBV7-8 with TRBJ1-1. The CDR3 spans 14 residues. The germline CDR1 and CDR2 sequences are SGHVS and FQNEAQ. The CDR3 sequence: CASSLAAVGTEAFF.

The chain has TRBV29-1 and TRBJ2-1. CDR1 SQVTM and CDR2 ANQGSEA come from the germline V gene. The CDR3 loop spans 12 amino acids. CDR3 amino acids: CSVFGAYNEQFF.

The chain couples TRBV12-5 to TRBJ1-2; TCRdb gives TRBD1 as the D gene, but with no DNA this cannot be confirmed. CDR1 is LGHNT, CDR2 FRNRAP, per germline. The CDR3 runs to 16 residues. This CDR3 reads CASDLANRGPLLGYTF.

The chain combines TRBV12-3 or TRBV12-4 with TRBJ1-5. The CDR3 covers 15 residues. Here the CDR3 reads CASSFPREAGQPQHF.

V gene TRBV20-1 combines with J gene TRBJ2-1; TCRdb outputs TRBD1, but without DNA this stays unchecked. Germline CDR1 reads DFQATT; CDR2 reads SNEGSKA (reference sequence). The CDR3 runs to 15 residues. The CDR3 loop is CSARDRGRESNEQFF.

The V and J genes are TRBV11-3 and TRBJ2-5; the D call from TCRdb, TRBD2, cannot be confirmed without DNA. The CDR3 extends over 15 amino acids. Germline CDR1 and CDR2: SGHNT and YENEEA. CDR3 sequence reads: CASSLLTGSQETQYF.

This chain links TRBV29-1 with TRBJ2-4. Germline CDR1 SQVTM, CDR2 ANQGSEA. The CDR3 runs to 13 residues. This chain's CDR3 is CSVDEGAKNIQYF.

This chain uses TRBV7-9 with TRBJ2-5; there is no DNA to check the TCRdb D call of TRBD2. CDR3 length: 14 amino acids. From germline, CDR1 is SEHNR and CDR2 FQNEAQ (reference sequence). CDR3 loop: CASSPPRDGETQYF.

V gene TRBV7-9 combines with J gene TRBJ2-7; TCRdb names TRBD2, which stays unverified in the absence of DNA. Germline CDR1 reads SEHNR; CDR2 reads FQNEAQ (reference sequence). The CDR3 runs 16 residues. CDR3 amino acids: CASSSKVGPSSYEQYF. The full variable domain, its missing parts supplied by reference TRBV7-9 and TRBJ2-7, is DTGVSQNPRHKITKRGQNVTFRCDPISEHNRLYWYRQTLGQGPEFLTYFQNEAQLEKSRLLSDRFSAERPKGSFSTLEIQRTEQGDSAMYLCASSSKVGPSSYEQYFGPGTRLTVT.

The rearrangement links TRBV30 to TRBJ2-7; absent DNA, TCRdb's TRBD1 call cannot be checked. The V gene's germline CDR1 is GTSNPN and CDR2 SVGIG (reference sequence). The CDR3 is 15 amino acids. CDR3 in amino acids: CAWSPRTGLTYEQYF. Full variable domain (missing parts from reference TRBV30 and TRBJ2-7): SQTIHQWPATLVQPVGSPLSLECTVEGTSNPNLYWYRQAAGRGLQLLFYSVGIGQISSEVPQNLSASRPQDRQFILSSKKLLLSDSGFYLCAWSPRTGLTYEQYFGPGTRLTVT.

This sequence joins TRBV23-1 and TRBJ2-1; there is no DNA to check the TCRdb D call of TRBD2. TRBV23-1 is filed as an ORF, its function uncertain. The CDR3 sequence is 16 residues long. The CDR3: CASKLPGLAGYNEQFF.

The chain has TRBV7-6 and TRBJ1-6; the D gene TCRdb calls, TRBD1, cannot be checked with no DNA. The CDR3 spans 14 residues. From germline, CDR1 is SGHVS and CDR2 FNYEAQ. The CDR3 sequence: CASSSGTGNSPLHF.

V is TRBV20-1 and J is TRBJ2-4. Germline CDR1 and CDR2: DFQATT and SNEGSKA (reference sequence). The CDR3 is 15 amino acids. The CDR3 reads CSAREKLLAKNIQYF.

The genes are TRBV29-1 and TRBJ2-1; TCRdb returns TRBD1, unconfirmable since there is no DNA. Germline-derived CDR1 and CDR2 are SQVTM and ANQGSEA. This CDR3 is 16 amino acids long. The CDR3 reads CSVFPTGDLPYNEQFF.

This chain links TRBV4-2 with TRBJ1-5. From germline, CDR1 is LGHNA and CDR2 YNFKEQ. The CDR3 covers 13 residues. CDR3 region: CASSQDSNQPQHF.

This sequence joins TRBV20-1 and TRBJ2-1; as DNA is missing, the TRBD2 call by TCRdb cannot be tested. From germline, CDR1 is DFQATT and CDR2 SNEGSKA (reference sequence). CDR3 length: 14 residues. The CDR3 sequence: CSASDSWNSHEQFF.

CDR3 region: CASSLRGAWPNEKLFF. The gene calls are TRBV27 and TRBJ1-4; with no DNA, the TCRdb D assignment of TRBD1 cannot be verified. This CDR3 is built from 16 residues. CDR1 is MNHEY and CDR2 is SMNVEV in the germline V gene (reference sequence).

The chain recombines TRBV9 with TRBJ2-1. CDR1 is SGDLS and CDR2 is YYNGEE in the germline V gene. This CDR3 has 11 residues. The CDR3 loop is CASNDGNEQFF.

The chain links TRBV11-3 to TRBJ2-3; TCRdb designates TRBD2, a call that cannot be tested without DNA. The CDR3 sequence is 18 residues long. Germline-derived CDR1 and CDR2 are SGHNT and YENEEA. The chain's CDR3 is CASSLGLGGDYYTDTQYF.